Each of the 26 T cell receptor beta chains below was sequenced from the same sample in a study of OX40 agonist ivuxolimab in advanced cancers. Measured with immunoSEQ multiplex PCR; TCRdb has only the in-frame clones, and not every one. This sample has 50,000 to 55,000 clones, with approximately 90% found just once. The specimen was CD4+ or CD8+ T cells sorted from blood, collected in a trial of the OX40 agonist ivuxolimab. These receptors originate from an adult with an advanced solid tumor such as melanoma, head and neck, liver or kidney cancer.

The chain couples TRBV4-3 to TRBJ2-1; D gene unclear. V gave up 0 bases and J gave up 8 bases, with 8 bases separating them. CDR3 length: 13 residues. Germline lookup yields CDR1 LGHNA and CDR2 YSLEER. The CDR3 protein is CASSQDLRDEQFF. CDR3 bases: TGCGCCAGCAGCCAAGATTTAAGGGATGAGCAGTTCTTC.

The V and J genes are TRBV4-3 and TRBJ2-2, with D possibly called TRBD1 or TRBD2 (6 bases each). V dropped 0 bases and J dropped 2 bases, with 13 bases sitting between them. This CDR3 has 17 amino acids. CDR1 LGHNA and CDR2 YSLEER come from the germline V gene. CDR3: CASSQDRRGANTGELFF. In DNA form, the CDR3 reads TGCGCCAGCAGCCAAGATCGGAGGGGGGCCAACACCGGGGAGCTGTTTTTT.

The rearrangement uses TRBV6-1 and TRBJ1-6; 7 bases are a match to TRBD1. V shed 10 bases and J 4 bases; nucleotides not matched to a gene: 4. CDR1 is MNHNS, CDR2 SASEGT, per germline. CDR3 size: 13 residues. CDR3 bases: TGTGCCACCGCGGGACAGTATAATTCACCCCTCCACTTT. This translates into CATAGQYNSPLHF.

The chain recombines TRBV28 with TRBJ1-1, with D possibly being TRBD1 (6 bases). The V end lost 10 bases, the J end lost 1 base, and 22 bases lay between the germline ends. The CDR3 has 16 residues. Germline values: CDR1 MDHEN, CDR2 SYDVKM. CDR3 protein: CATTPSRGSRNTEAFF. CDR3 bases: TGTGCCACCACGCCGAGCAGGGGTAGTCGGAACACTGAAGCTTTCTTT.

The chain joins TRBV27 to TRBJ2-2; no firm D call. The CDR3 totals 15 residues. The germline V and J ends were trimmed by 5 bases and 1 base, with 11 bases remaining between them. The germline CDR1 and CDR2 sequences are MNHEY and SMNVEV (reference sequence). CDR3 in amino acids: CASSHTRRNTGELFF. The CDR3 coding sequence is TGTGCCAGCAGTCATACCAGACGGAACACCGGGGAGCTGTTTTTT.

The rearrangement joins TRBV5-4 to TRBJ1-6; D may be TRBD1 (5 bases). V gave up 0 bases and J gave up 0 bases, with 10 bases separating them. Germline lookup yields CDR1 SGHNT and CDR2 YYREEE (reference sequence). This CDR3 region has 17 residues. The CDR3 DNA is TGTGCCAGCAGCTTGGCAGGGCCGAGCTCCTATAATTCACCCCTCCACTTT. Its translation: CASSLAGPSSYNSPLHF.

The chain is built from TRBV19 and TRBJ1-2; TRBD1 might be the D (5 bases). Germline CDR1 is LNHDA and CDR2 is SQIVND (reference sequence). The CDR3 is made up of 16 amino acids. V dropped 4 bases and J dropped 6 bases, with 21 bases sitting between them. CDR3 sequence reads: CASSTTLGVIGDGYTF. The CDR3 DNA sequence: TGTGCCAGTAGTACAACGCTAGGGGTTATCGGGGATGGCTACACCTTC.

The V gene is TRBV28, the J gene TRBJ2-5; TRBD2 aligns across 11 bases. The CDR3 consists of 16 residues. The V and J ends lost 5 bases and 3 bases, in that order; junction bases with no gene match: 8. Germline CDR1 is MDHEN and CDR2 is SYDVKM. For the CDR3, the DNA is TGTGCCAGCAGTGTGACTAGCGGGACGGTAAAAGAGACCCAGTACTTC. Protein product: CASSVTSGTVKETQYF.

This rearrangement joins TRBV29-1 to TRBJ2-1, with 7 bases identical to TRBD1. CDR1 and CDR2 (germline): SQVTM, ANQGSEA. V was pared by 5 bases and J by 6 bases, with 7 bases of the junction left unmatched. This CDR3 spans 13 amino acids. Here the CDR3 reads CSVLRQGANEQFF. CDR3 coding DNA: TGCAGCGTTTTGAGACAGGGTGCCAATGAGCAGTTCTTC.

This clone has a single count. This chain uses TRBV15 with TRBJ2-1, with 11 positions matching TRBD2. V gave up 0 bases and J gave up 2 bases; unmatched junction bases: 3. The CDR3 extends over 17 amino acids. From germline, CDR1 is LNHNV and CDR2 YYDKDF (reference sequence). DNA for the CDR3: TGTGCCACCAGCAGAGACGTGACTAGCGGGGCCTACAATGAGCAGTTCTTC. Its protein product is CATSRDVTSGAYNEQFF.

The V gene is TRBV30, the J gene TRBJ1-1; 7 bases line up with TRBD1. Germline V gene data show CDR1 as GTSNPN and CDR2 as SVGIG (reference sequence). The CDR3 contains 14 residues. The V segment lost 3 bases and the J segment 4 bases; nucleotides outside the gene matches: 8. The CDR3 DNA follows: TGTGCCTGGAGCGAGAGGGGGCTGGGCACTGAAGCTTTCTTT. Amino acid sequence: CAWSERGLGTEAFF.

The rearrangement joins TRBV28 to TRBJ1-2, with TRBD1 matching over 7 bases. CDR1 is MDHEN and CDR2 is SYDVKM in the germline V gene. The CDR3 contains 13 residues. V lost 3 bases, J lost 8 bases, and 6 bases stayed unmatched. CDR3 sequence: CASSFDRVDGYTF. CDR3 sequence (DNA): TGTGCCAGCAGTTTCGACAGGGTTGACGGCTACACCTTC.

The J gene is TRBJ1-1, the V gene TRBV28, with 7 bases that match TRBD1. Germline values: CDR1 MDHEN, CDR2 SYDVKM. J gave up 3 bases and V 6 bases, and 7 bases lay outside the gene matches. The length of the CDR3 is 14 residues. The CDR3 coding sequence is TGTGCCAGCAGAACTGACAGGGAGTACACTGAAGCTTTCTTT. Residues: CASRTDREYTEAFF.

The chain employs TRBV6-4 and TRBJ2-3; D remains ambiguous. The CDR3 is 15 residues long. V was shortened by 5 bases and J by 1 base, with 13 bases between the two germline ends. Germline CDR1 MRHNA, CDR2 SNTAGT. The DNA for the CDR3 is TGTGCCAGCAGTCCGCTCGCAGCCGGCACAGATACGCAGTATTTT. This encodes CASSPLAAGTDTQYF.

The chain uses TRBV19 and TRBJ1-5; 8 nucleotides line up with TRBD1. V shed 3 bases and J 6 bases; nucleotides not matched to a gene: 7. Germline V lookup: CDR1 LNHDA, CDR2 SQIVND (reference sequence). This CDR3 spans 15 amino acids. CDR3 loop: CASSIGQGRFQPQHF. The CDR3 coding sequence is TGTGCCAGTAGTATTGGACAGGGCCGGTTTCAGCCCCAGCATTTT.

The gene calls are TRBV9 and TRBJ2-1; TRBD2 might be the D (5 bases). Per the germline V gene, CDR1 is SGDLS and CDR2 is YYNGEE. V gave up 3 bases and J gave up 7 bases, with 14 bases separating them. CDR3 length: 14 residues. CDR3 loop: CASSEDFPSNEQFF. CDR3 coding DNA: TGTGCCAGCAGCGAGGACTTTCCAAGTAATGAGCAGTTCTTC.

CDR3 nucleotides: TGTGCCAGCAGCGACCGGGACACTCGAGGCACCGGGGAGCTGTTTTTT. This encodes CASSDRDTRGTGELFF. The V and J genes are TRBV9 and TRBJ2-2; a possible D gene is TRBD1 (6 bases). Germline V gene data show CDR1 as SGDLS and CDR2 as YYNGEE. The CDR3 is made up of 16 amino acids. V lost 3 bases to trimming and J lost 4 bases, with 16 bases between them. The variable domain in full, completed from reference TRBV9 and TRBJ2-2, reads DSGVTQTPKHLITATGQRVTLRCSPRSGDLSVYWYQQSLDQGLQFLIQYYNGEERAKGNILERFSAQQFPDLHSELNLSSLELGDSALYFCASSDRDTRGTGELFFGEGSRLTVL.

J is TRBJ1-1 and V is TRBV6-6, with a possible D match to TRBD1 (6 bases). The V gene's germline CDR1 is MNHNY and CDR2 SVGAGI (reference sequence). Between the trimmed V and J ends, which lost 4 bases and 4 bases, there was a span of 16 bases. There are 15 residues in the CDR3. The CDR3 coding sequence is TGTGCCAGCAGTTCCCCCATGACAGGCGCCACTGAAGCTTTCTTT. Translating it yields CASSSPMTGATEAFF.

V usage is TRBV9 and J usage is TRBJ2-2; D ambiguous. The CDR3 contains 14 residues. Germline V gene lookup returns CDR1 SGDLS and CDR2 YYNGEE. V shed 4 bases and J shed 5 bases, with 12 bases lying between them. CDR3 in amino acids: CASSPQPETGELFF. Written as DNA, the CDR3 is TGTGCCAGCAGCCCCCAGCCCGAGACCGGGGAGCTGTTTTTT.

The V and J genes are TRBV6-5 and TRBJ2-7; D might be TRBD2 (5 bases). The germline gives CDR1 MNHEY, CDR2 SVGAGI. The V and J ends lost 5 bases and 2 bases respectively, with 10 bases between them. CDR3 length equals 13 residues. This CDR3 is CASSGPGTYEQYF. The CDR3 coding sequence is TGTGCCAGCAGTGGACCCGGGACCTACGAGCAGTACTTC.

This rearrangement joins TRBV4-1 to TRBJ1-5; D possibly corresponds to TRBD1 (5 bases). The V end lost 4 bases, the J end lost 4 bases, and 14 bases lay between the germline ends. The CDR3 length is 15 residues. Germline-derived CDR1 and CDR2 are MGHRA and YSYEKL. CDR3 sequence: CASSRNFGGNQPQHF. Here the CDR3 DNA reads TGCGCCAGCAGCCGAAACTTCGGGGGGAATCAGCCCCAGCATTTT.

This clone was observed a handful of times. The chain is built from TRBV7-9 and TRBJ2-5; weak D call: TRBD1 (6 bases). Germline-derived CDR1 and CDR2 are SEHNR and FQNEAQ (reference sequence). The V gene lost 5 bases and the J gene lost 0 bases, with 13 bases spanning the gap. This CDR3 comprises 15 residues. CDR3 sequence: CASSGGQSYQETQYF. The CDR3 DNA sequence: TGTGCCAGCAGCGGGGGCCAATCGTACCAAGAGACCCAGTACTTC. Full variable domain (missing parts from reference TRBV7-9 and TRBJ2-5): DTGVSQNPRHKITKRGQNVTFRCDPISEHNRLYWYRQTLGQGPEFLTYFQNEAQLEKSRLLSDRFSAERPKGSFSTLEIQRTEQGDSAMYLCASSGGQSYQETQYFGPGTRLLVL.

This clone was found once. This chain connects TRBV2 to TRBJ2-1; D uncertain. The germline V gene has CDR1 SNHLY and CDR2 FYNNEI. The CDR3 is 15 residues long. Trimming removed 0 bases at V and 0 bases at J, with 6 bases between. Here the CDR3 reads CASSEAGNSYNEQFF. CDR3 nucleotides: TGTGCCAGCAGTGAAGCAGGGAACTCCTACAATGAGCAGTTCTTC.

The chain links TRBV6-1 to TRBJ1-5; 8 bases line up with TRBD1. The CDR3 is made up of 14 amino acids. Per germline, CDR1 MNHNS and CDR2 SASEGT. V shed 7 bases and J 4 bases; nucleotides not matched to a gene: 6. DNA for the CDR3: TGTGCCAGCAAAACTCAGGGGGCAAATCAGCCCCAGCATTTT. As protein: CASKTQGANQPQHF.

In its sample, this clone was seen once. This sequence joins TRBV19 and TRBJ2-5; 11 bases line up with TRBD1. Germline assignment: CDR1 LNHDA and CDR2 SQIVND (reference sequence). The CDR3 sequence is 15 residues long. The ends lost 6 bases at V and 1 base at J; junction bases unmatched: 4. The CDR3 region is CASSRDRGTQETQYF. The CDR3 nucleotides are TGTGCCAGTAGCAGGGACAGGGGGACCCAAGAGACCCAGTACTTC.

This clone occurred once. V is TRBV5-4 and J is TRBJ2-1; 11 bases line up with TRBD2. This CDR3 has 17 residues. Germline lookup yields CDR1 SGHNT and CDR2 YYREEE (reference sequence). The trim removed 1 base at V and 7 bases at J, leaving 10 bases unmatched. CDR3 region: CASSLMGSGRAKNEQFF. As DNA, the CDR3 is TGTGCCAGCAGCTTGATGGGTAGCGGGAGGGCCAAGAATGAGCAGTTCTTC. Full variable domain (missing parts from reference TRBV5-4 and TRBJ2-1): ETGVTQSPTHLIKTRGQQVTLRCSSQSGHNTVSWYQQALGQGPQFIFQYYREEENGRGNFPPRFSGLQFPNYSSELNVNALELDDSALYLCASSLMGSGRAKNEQFFGPGTRLTVL.